This T cell receptor (beta chain) comes out of a study of blood T cell repertoires in COVID-19. Study details: Both acute and convalescent COVID-19 samples were obtained from the United States, Italy and Spain.

Germline values: CDR1 SGDLS, CDR2 YYNGEE. This CDR3 spans 17 amino acids. The V and J ends lost 0 bases and 5 bases respectively, with 17 bases between them. The assay was immunoSEQ multiplex PCR, and TCRdb's table has in-frame clones only and misses some. The data hold nearly 400,000 clones, with roughly 90% observed a single time. This chain links TRBV9 with TRBJ2-2; possible D gene TRBD1, 6 bases. Specimen: PBMCs or T cells enriched from blood (not recorded which). The receptor's source is a woman in her twenties or thirties who had recovered from COVID-19. The CDR3 here is CASSVAPLTGSTGELFF. The CDR3 nucleotides are TGTGCCAGCAGCGTAGCCCCTTTAACAGGGTCGACCGGGGAGCTGTTTTTT.